The clone carrying this T cell receptor (beta chain) has just one count. Its target is not known. Version v3.0 of the immunoSEQ assay was performed at survey level. Each sample aimed for roughly 40,000-55,000 sequenced T-cell genomes. TCRdb's copy holds only in-frame clones and misses some; the assay was immunoSEQ multiplex PCR. The data show 23,000 or so clones, 79% seen once. Each sample contained about 0.95-11 million cryopreserved PBMC, thawed before DNA extraction. The sample belongs to a study of long-term antiretroviral therapy in people with HIV. Whole-study results and caveats: Although diversity increased after ART, it remained lower than in transplant donor controls.

The V gene's germline CDR1 is GTSNPN and CDR2 SVGIG (reference sequence). There are 15 residues in the CDR3. J was trimmed by 7 bases and V by 0 bases; bases with no gene match: 9. The material was unsorted PBMCs, obtained 2.1 years after starting antiretroviral therapy. The sequence was obtained from a man between 25 and 39 years old with HIV. The chain recombines TRBV30 with TRBJ1-2; 9 nucleotides line up with TRBD1. The CDR3 DNA sequence: TGTGCCTGGAGTGTAGGGACAGGGAGTTACCGTGGCTACACCTTC. It is translated as CAWSVGTGSYRGYTF.